These 5 T cell receptor beta chains came from one sample sequenced in a study of Graves' ophthalmopathy and Graves' hyperthyroidism (dated by TCRdb to the late 2010s). Instrument used: Illumina HiSeq 2000. For repertoire sequencing, TCR beta CDR3 regions were amplified from RNA transcripts. The first round was an RT-PCR using HTBI primers with the Qiagen OneStep RT-PCR kit, and this first round was followed by a second-round multiplex PCR, then size selection and purification. TCRdb reanalyzed the raw reads on its own, using fastp at Q25 for trimming and MiXCR for clone calling, and kept in-frame beta chains. CDR3 protein sequences are deduplicated, and each keeps its most common genes and DNA. This sample lists over 650,000 distinct CDR3 sequences; roughly 39% were detected once. The ten biggest clones cover over 2.5% of the sample. Sequencing input: peripheral blood. The origin of the receptors is an adult man with Graves' ophthalmopathy.

The chain has TRBV2 and TRBJ2-3; 7 bases agree with TRBD1. J gave up 2 bases and V 7 bases, and 9 bases lay outside the gene matches. The germline V gene has CDR1 SNHLY and CDR2 FYNNEI. The CDR3 extends over 15 amino acids. CDR3 protein: CASTLQGSHTDTQYF. The CDR3 DNA follows: TGTGCCAGCACGTTACAGGGGAGTCACACAGATACGCAGTATTTT.

This clonotype was found many times. The rearrangement uses TRBV10-3 and TRBJ2-5, with 14 bases that match TRBD2. CDR3 length: 16 residues. Germline V gives CDR1 ENHRY, CDR2 SYGVKD. V dropped 2 bases and J dropped 2; count of bases not matched to a gene: 1. CDR3 residues: CAISEGLAGGQETQYF. The CDR3 bases are TGTGCCATCAGTGAGGGACTAGCGGGAGGTCAAGAGACCCAGTACTTC.

This clonotype was detected ten times or more. The chain carries TRBV19 and TRBJ1-1; TRBD1 might be the D (5 bases). Trimming stripped 5 bases from V and 4 bases from J, with 14 bases between. CDR3 length equals 14 residues. The V gene's germline CDR1 is LNHDA and CDR2 SQIVND (reference sequence). For the CDR3, the DNA is TGTGCCAGTAGTGGGCAGGTGGGGGGCACTGAAGCTTTCTTT. Protein product: CASSGQVGGTEAFF.

This clonotype was counted only a few times. The chain joins TRBV7-9 to TRBJ2-7, with TRBD1 identical over 8 bases. Germline V gene data show CDR1 as SEHNR and CDR2 as FQNEAQ (reference sequence). With V trimmed by 11 bases and J by 3 bases, 9 bases remained unmatched. The CDR3 sequence is 13 residues long. The CDR3 reads CAWTGTGRYEQYF. DNA for the CDR3: TGTGCCTGGACTGGGACAGGCCGCTACGAGCAGTACTTC.

The chain couples TRBV30 to TRBJ2-5; 8 nucleotides line up with TRBD1. CDR3 length: 13 residues. Germline V gene sequence: CDR1 GTSNPN, CDR2 SVGIG (reference sequence). V shed 5 bases, J shed 2 bases, and the junction held 4 bases outside the gene matches. The CDR3 reads CAWDRGRQETQYF. CDR3 bases: TGTGCCTGGGACAGGGGACGTCAAGAGACCCAGTACTTC. Based on the CDR3 plus reference TRBV30 and TRBJ2-5, the full variable domain is SQTIHQWPATLVQPVGSPLSLECTVEGTSNPNLYWYRQAAGRGLQLLFYSVGIGQISSEVPQNLSASRPQDRQFILSSKKLLLSDSGFYLCAWDRGRQETQYFGPGTRLLVL.